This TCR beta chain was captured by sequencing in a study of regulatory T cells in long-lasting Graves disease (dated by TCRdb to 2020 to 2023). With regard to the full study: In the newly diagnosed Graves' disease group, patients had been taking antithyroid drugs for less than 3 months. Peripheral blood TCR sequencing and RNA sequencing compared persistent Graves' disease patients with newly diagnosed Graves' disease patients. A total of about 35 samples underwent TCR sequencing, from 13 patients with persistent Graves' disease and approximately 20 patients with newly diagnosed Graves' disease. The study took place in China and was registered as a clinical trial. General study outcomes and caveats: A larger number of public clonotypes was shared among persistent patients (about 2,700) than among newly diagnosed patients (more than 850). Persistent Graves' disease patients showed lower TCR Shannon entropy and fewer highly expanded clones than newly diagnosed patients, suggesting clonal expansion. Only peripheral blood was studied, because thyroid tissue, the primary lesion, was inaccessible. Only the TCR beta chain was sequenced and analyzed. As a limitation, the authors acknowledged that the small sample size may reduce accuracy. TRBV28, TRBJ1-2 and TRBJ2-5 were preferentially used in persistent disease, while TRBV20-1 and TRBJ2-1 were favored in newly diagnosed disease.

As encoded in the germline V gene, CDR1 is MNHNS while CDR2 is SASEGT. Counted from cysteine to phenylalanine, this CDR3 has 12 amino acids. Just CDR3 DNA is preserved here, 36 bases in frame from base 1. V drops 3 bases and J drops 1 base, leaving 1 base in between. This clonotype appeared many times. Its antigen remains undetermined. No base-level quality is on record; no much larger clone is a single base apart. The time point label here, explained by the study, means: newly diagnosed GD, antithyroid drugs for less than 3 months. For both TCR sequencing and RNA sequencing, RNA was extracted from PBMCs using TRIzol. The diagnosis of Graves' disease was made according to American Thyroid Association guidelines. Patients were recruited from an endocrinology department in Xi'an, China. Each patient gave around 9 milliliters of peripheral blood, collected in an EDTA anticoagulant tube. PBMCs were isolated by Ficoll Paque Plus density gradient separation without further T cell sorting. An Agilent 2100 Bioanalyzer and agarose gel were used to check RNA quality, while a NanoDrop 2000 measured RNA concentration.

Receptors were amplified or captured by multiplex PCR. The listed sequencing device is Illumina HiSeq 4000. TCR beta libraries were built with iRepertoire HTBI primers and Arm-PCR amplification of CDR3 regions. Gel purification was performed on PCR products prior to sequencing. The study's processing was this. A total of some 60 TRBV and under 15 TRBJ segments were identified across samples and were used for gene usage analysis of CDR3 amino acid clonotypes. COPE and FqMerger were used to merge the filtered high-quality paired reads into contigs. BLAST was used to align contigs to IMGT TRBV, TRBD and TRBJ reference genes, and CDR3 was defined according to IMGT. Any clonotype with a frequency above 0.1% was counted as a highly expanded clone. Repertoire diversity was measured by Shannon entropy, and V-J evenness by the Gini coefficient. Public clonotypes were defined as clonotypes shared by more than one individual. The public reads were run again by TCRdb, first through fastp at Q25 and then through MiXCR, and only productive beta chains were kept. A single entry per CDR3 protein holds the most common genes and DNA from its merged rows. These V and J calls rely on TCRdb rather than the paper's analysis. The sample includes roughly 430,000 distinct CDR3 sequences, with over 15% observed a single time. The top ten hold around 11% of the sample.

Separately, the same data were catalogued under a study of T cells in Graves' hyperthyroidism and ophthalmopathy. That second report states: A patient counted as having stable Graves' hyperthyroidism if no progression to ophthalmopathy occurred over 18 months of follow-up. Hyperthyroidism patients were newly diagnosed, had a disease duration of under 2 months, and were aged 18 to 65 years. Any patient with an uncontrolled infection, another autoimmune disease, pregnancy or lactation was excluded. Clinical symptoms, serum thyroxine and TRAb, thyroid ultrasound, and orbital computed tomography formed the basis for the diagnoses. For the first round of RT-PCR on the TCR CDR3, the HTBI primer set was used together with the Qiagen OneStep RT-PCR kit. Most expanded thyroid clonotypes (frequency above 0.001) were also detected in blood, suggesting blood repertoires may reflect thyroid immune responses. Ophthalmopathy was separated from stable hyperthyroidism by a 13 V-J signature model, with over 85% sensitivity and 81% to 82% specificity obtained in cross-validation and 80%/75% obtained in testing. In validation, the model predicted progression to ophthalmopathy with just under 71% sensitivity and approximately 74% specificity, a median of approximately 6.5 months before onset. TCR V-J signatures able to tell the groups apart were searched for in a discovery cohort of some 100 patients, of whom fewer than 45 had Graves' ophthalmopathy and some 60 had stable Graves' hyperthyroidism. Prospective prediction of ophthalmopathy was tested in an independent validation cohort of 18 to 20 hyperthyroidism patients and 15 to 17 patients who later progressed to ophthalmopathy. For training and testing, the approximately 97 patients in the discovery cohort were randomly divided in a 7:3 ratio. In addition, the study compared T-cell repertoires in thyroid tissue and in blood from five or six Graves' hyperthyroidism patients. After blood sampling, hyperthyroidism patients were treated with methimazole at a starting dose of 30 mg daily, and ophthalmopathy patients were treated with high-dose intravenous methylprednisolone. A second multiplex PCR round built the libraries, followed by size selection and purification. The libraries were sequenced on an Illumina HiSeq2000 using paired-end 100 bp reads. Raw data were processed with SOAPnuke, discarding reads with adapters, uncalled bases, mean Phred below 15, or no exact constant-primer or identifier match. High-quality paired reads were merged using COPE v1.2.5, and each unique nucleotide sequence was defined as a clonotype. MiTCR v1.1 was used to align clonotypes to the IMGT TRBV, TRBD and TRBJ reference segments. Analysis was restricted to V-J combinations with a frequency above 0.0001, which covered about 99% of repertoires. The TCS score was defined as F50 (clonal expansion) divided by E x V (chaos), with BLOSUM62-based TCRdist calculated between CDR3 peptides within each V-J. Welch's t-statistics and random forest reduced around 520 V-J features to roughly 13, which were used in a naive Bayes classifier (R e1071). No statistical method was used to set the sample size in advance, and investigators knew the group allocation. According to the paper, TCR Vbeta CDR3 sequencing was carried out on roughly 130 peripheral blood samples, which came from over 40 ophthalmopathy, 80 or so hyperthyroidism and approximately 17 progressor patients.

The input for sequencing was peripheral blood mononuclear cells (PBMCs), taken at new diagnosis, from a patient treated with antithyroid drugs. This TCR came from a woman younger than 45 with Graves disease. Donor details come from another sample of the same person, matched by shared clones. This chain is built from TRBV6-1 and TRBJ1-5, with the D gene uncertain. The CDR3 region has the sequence CASSESNQPQHF. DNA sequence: TGTGCCAGCAGTGAGAGCAATCAGCCCCAGCATTTT.